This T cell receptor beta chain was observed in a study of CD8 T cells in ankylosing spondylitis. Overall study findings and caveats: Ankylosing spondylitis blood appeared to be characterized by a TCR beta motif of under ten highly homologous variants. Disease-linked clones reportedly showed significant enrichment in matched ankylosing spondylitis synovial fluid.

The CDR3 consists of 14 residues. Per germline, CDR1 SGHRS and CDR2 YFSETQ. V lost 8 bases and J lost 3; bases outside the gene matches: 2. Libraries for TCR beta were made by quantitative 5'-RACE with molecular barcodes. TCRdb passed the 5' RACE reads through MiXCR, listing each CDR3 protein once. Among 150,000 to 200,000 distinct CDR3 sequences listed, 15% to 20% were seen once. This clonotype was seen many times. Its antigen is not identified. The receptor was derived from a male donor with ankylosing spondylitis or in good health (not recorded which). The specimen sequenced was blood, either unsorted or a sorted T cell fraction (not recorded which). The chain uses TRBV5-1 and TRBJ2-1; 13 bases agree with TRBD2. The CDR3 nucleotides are TGCGCCAGTAGACTAGCGGGAGGCTACAATGAGCAGTTCTTC. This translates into CASRLAGGYNEQFF.